The 13 T cell receptor beta chains presented below share a single source sample, sequenced in a study of Ad26.COV2.S vaccination and SARS-CoV-2 variants. This sample's treatment: around 19 received Ad26.COV2.S at low or high dose, single or two shots; about 5 received placebo; per-sample allocation not given. Sample collection was performed on day 63 after the first vaccine or placebo injection. Only in-frame clones appear in the TCRdb table, and some are missing; sequencing was by immunoSEQ multiplex PCR. There are some 410,000 clones in the sample; roughly 90% occur only once, and 1.5% to 2% lies in the top ten. This specimen was peripheral blood, taken in a trial of Ad26.COV2.S vaccine versus placebo. The receptors derive from a person between 18 and 65 years old who received the Ad26.COV2.S COVID-19 vaccine or a placebo.

The V gene is TRBV15, the J gene TRBJ2-7; D may match TRBD1 or TRBD2 (5 bases each). The CDR3 is made up of 14 amino acids. Germline V gives CDR1 LNHNV, CDR2 YYDKDF (reference sequence). V was shortened by 5 bases and J by 6 bases, with 17 bases between the two germline ends. The CDR3 bases are TGTGCCACCAGCGGGGGACGGGGTAATGGCGAGCAGTACTTC. Translating it yields CATSGGRGNGEQYF.

CDR3 region: CATSLAAKEPYGYTF. In DNA form, the CDR3 reads TGTGCCACCAGTTTAGCAGCCAAGGAGCCTTATGGCTACACCTTC. The chain uses TRBV24-1 and TRBJ1-2; D unclear. Germline V gene data show CDR1 as KGHDR and CDR2 as SFDVKD. Trimming shortened V by 6 bases and J by 5 bases, and 18 bases separated the two germline ends. There are 15 residues in the CDR3.

This chain uses TRBV7-8 with TRBJ2-1; 7 bases fit TRBD1. The V gene end was trimmed by 4 bases and the J gene end by 7 bases; junction bases not matched to a gene: 4. The CDR3 is 13 residues long. Germline lookup yields CDR1 SGHVS and CDR2 FQNEAQ. The CDR3: CASSSTRGNEQFF. CDR3 nucleotide sequence: TGTGCCAGCAGCTCTACCAGGGGGAATGAGCAGTTCTTC. Based on the CDR3 plus reference TRBV7-8 and TRBJ2-1, the full variable domain is GAGVSQSPRYKVAKRGQDVALRCDPISGHVSLFWYQQALGQGPEFLTYFQNEAQLDKSGLPSDRFFAERPEGSVSTLKIQRTQQEDSAVYLCASSSTRGNEQFFGPGTRLTVL.

V gene TRBV6-5 combines with J gene TRBJ1-2; D may be TRBD1 (5 bases). Trimming removed 6 bases from V and 4 bases from J, with 12 bases in between. This CDR3 has 13 amino acids. Looked up from germline, CDR1 is MNHEY and CDR2 is SVGAGI. CDR3 nucleotide sequence: TGTGCCAGCAGGATGGGACGGTCCTATGGCTACACCTTC. Its protein is CASRMGRSYGYTF.

This rearrangement joins TRBV5-6 to TRBJ1-1; D is unresolved. Germline V CDR1 and CDR2: SGHDT, YYEEEE. The CDR3 runs to 13 residues. V dropped 2 bases and J dropped 11 bases, with 16 bases sitting between them. The CDR3 sequence: CASSLIPGGRAFF. As DNA, the CDR3 is TGTGCCAGCAGCTTAATTCCGGGAGGGAGGGCTTTCTTT.

Details on this clone: At the DNA level, this CDR3 is encoded by other sequences in the same sample as well. J is TRBJ2-1 and V is TRBV5-1; perhaps TRBD2 as D (5 bases). The CDR3 has 14 residues. Germline V gene sequence: CDR1 SGHRS, CDR2 YFSETQ. Trimming took off 2 bases at V and 0 bases at J, with 6 bases between the two ends. The CDR3 reads CASSLGSSYNEQFF. The DNA of the CDR3 is TGCGCCAGCAGCTTAGGGAGCTCCTACAATGAGCAGTTCTTC.

This clone was seen a single time. This chain links TRBV24-1 with TRBJ2-3; D is unclear. From germline, CDR1 is KGHDR and CDR2 SFDVKD. The CDR3 has 15 amino acids. Trimming shortened V by 5 bases and J by 5 bases, and 16 bases separated the two germline ends. CDR3 DNA sequence: TGTGCCACCAGTGGAGTATTCGGTCGGTTAGATACGCAGTATTTT. This translates into CATSGVFGRLDTQYF.

The V gene is TRBV5-1, the J gene TRBJ2-5; TRBD2 matches 8 bases. The CDR3 runs 15 residues. With V trimmed by 1 base and J by 5 bases, 7 bases remained unmatched. Germline V gives CDR1 SGHRS, CDR2 YFSETQ. The CDR3 region has the DNA TGCGCCAGCAGCTTGAACGGGGGGGCCGGGGAGACCCAGTACTTC. Its protein product is CASSLNGGAGETQYF.

The chain links TRBV19 to TRBJ2-7, with TRBD1 matching over 8 bases. Germline CDR1 is LNHDA and CDR2 is SQIVND (reference sequence). There are 13 residues in the CDR3. With V trimmed by 6 bases and J by 3 bases, 4 bases remained unmatched. The CDR3 nucleotides read TGTGCCAGTAGCTTTGGGACAGGCTACGAGCAGTACTTC. Encoded protein: CASSFGTGYEQYF. The full variable domain, completed using reference TRBV19 and TRBJ2-7, is DGGITQSPKYLFRKEGQNVTLSCEQNLNHDAMYWYRQDPGQGLRLIYYSQIVNDFQKGDIAEGYSVSREKKESFPLTVTSAQKNPTAFYLCASSFGTGYEQYFGPGTRLTVT.

The chain employs TRBV5-6 and TRBJ2-3; D remains unclear. There are 13 residues in the CDR3. V lost 4 bases to trimming and J lost 5 bases, with 11 bases between them. The germline CDR1 and CDR2 sequences are SGHDT and YYEEEE. CDR3 sequence reads: CASSPVAVDTQYF. The CDR3 DNA sequence: TGTGCCAGCAGCCCCGTGGCCGTAGATACGCAGTATTTT.

The V call is TRBV15, the J call TRBJ1-5; D not resolved. From germline, CDR1 is LNHNV and CDR2 YYDKDF (reference sequence). The CDR3 totals 15 residues. Trimming pared 8 bases from V and 1 base from J, leaving 15 bases between. The CDR3 spells CATRLGPRSNQPQHF. For the CDR3, the DNA is TGTGCCACCCGCCTGGGCCCACGGAGCAATCAGCCCCAGCATTTT.

J is TRBJ1-1 and V is TRBV18; 7 nucleotides line up with TRBD1. This CDR3 contains 16 residues. The V and J ends lost 1 base and 0 bases, in that order; junction bases with no gene match: 5. Germline-derived CDR1 and CDR2 are KGHSH and LQKENI. The DNA for the CDR3 is TGTGCCAGCTCACCACAGGGGGCAGGCATGAACACTGAAGCTTTCTTT. Its translation is CASSPQGAGMNTEAFF.

The gene calls are TRBV3-1 (or the pseudogene TRBV3-2) and TRBJ1-4, with 9 bases matching TRBD1. Trimming at V came to 1 base and at J to 9 bases, leaving 9 bases not matched to a gene. The CDR3 covers 16 residues. Germline CDR1 is LGHDT and CDR2 is YNNKEL (reference sequence). CDR3 bases: TGTGCCAGCAGCCAAGGACCCTGGACAGGGGATAAAAAACTGTTTTTT. This translates into CASSQGPWTGDKKLFF.